This T cell receptor (beta chain) appears in the sequencing data of a study of cytomegalovirus exposure and HLA in healthy donors. Overall study findings and caveats: The study flagged about 160 TCR beta chains as cytomegalovirus-associated.

To note about this clone: Its matching antigen is unknown.

Some clones are missing from TCRdb's copy, which holds only in-frame ones; the method was immunoSEQ multiplex PCR. The table records more than 95,000 clones, less than 90% of them present only once. Germline CDR1 and CDR2: SEHNR and FQNEAQ (reference sequence). The CDR3 is made up of 14 amino acids. V dropped 5 bases and J dropped 1 base, with 11 bases sitting between them. The TCR comes from a young man in good health and CMV-seropositive. The sample taken for sequencing was PBMCs. The V gene is TRBV7-9, the J gene TRBJ1-1; a possible D gene is TRBD1 (5 bases). This chain's CDR3 is CASSLQGQNTEAFF. The CDR3 DNA reads TGTGCCAGCAGCCTCCAGGGCCAGAACACTGAAGCTTTCTTT.